This note documents a single T cell receptor (beta chain) sequence. The record originates from a study of T cell changes during pregnancy in multiple sclerosis. Germline trimming cut 5 bases from V and 4 bases from J; bases unmatched to any gene: 14. Germline CDR1 SEHNR, CDR2 FQNEAQ (reference sequence). The CDR3 spans 16 residues. Repertoires were generated with immunoSEQ multiplex PCR, while TCRdb's copy carries only in-frame clones and drops some. The sample consists of 50,000 to 75,000 clones, roughly 90% of them appearing once. The source of this sequence is a female donor in good health, enrolled as a control in a pregnancy study. The chain carries TRBV7-9 and TRBJ2-7; the match to TRBD1 covers 7 bases. The starting material was peripheral blood, obtained in the first trimester of pregnancy. DNA for the CDR3: TGTGCCAGCAGCACTGATATCGACAGGGCAGGGTACGAGCAGTACTTC. Residues: CASSTDIDRAGYEQYF.